This T cell receptor beta chain was sequenced during a study of a mutant IDH1 vaccine in newly diagnosed glioma. Time point in this sample: week 23, last vaccination. Vaccinated patients received 300 ug of mutant IDH1 20-mer peptide per dose, with topical imiquimod. As regards this clone: Antigen: not known.

Generated by immunoSEQ multiplex PCR, the TCRdb table keeps only in-frame clones and is missing some. This sample carries 35,000 to 55,000 clones, approximately 84% of them seen once, and the ten largest clones take 2% to 2.5%. CDR3 length equals 8 residues. The sample was PBMCs, taken from a glioma patient whose treatment included an IDH1 peptide vaccine. This chain uses TRBV21-1 with TRBJ1-2. TRBV21-1 is shown as a pseudogene. The TCR sequence derives from a woman aged 18 to 35 with glioma. Some clones in this sample may be carry-over from other donors' samples. CDR3 region: CARRCYTF. CDR3 in DNA: TGTGCCAGGCGGTGCTACACCTTC.